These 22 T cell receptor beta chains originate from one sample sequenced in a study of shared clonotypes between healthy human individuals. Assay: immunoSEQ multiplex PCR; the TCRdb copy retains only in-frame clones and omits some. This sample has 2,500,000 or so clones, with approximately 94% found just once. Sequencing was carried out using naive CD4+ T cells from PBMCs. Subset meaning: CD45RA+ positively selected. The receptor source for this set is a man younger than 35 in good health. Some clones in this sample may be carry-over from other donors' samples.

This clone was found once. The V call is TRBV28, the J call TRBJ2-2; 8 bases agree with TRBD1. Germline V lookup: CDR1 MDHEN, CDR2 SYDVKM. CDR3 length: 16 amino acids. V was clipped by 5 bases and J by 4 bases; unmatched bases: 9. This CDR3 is CASSGLDREGTGELFF. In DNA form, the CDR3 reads TGTGCCAGCAGTGGTCTGGACAGGGAAGGCACCGGGGAGCTGTTTTTT.

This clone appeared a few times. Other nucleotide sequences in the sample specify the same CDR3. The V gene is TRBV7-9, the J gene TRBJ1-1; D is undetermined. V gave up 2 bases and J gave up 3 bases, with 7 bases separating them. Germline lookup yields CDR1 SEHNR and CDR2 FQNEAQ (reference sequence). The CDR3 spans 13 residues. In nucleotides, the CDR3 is TGTGCCAGCAGCTTACAGGCCGACACTGAAGCTTTCTTT. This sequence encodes CASSLQADTEAFF.

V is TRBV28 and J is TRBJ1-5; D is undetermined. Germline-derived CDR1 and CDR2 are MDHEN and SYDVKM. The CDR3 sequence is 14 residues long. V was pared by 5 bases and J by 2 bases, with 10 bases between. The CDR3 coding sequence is TGTGCCAGCAGTACCCGAGGTGGCAATCAGCCCCAGCATTTT. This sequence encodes CASSTRGGNQPQHF.

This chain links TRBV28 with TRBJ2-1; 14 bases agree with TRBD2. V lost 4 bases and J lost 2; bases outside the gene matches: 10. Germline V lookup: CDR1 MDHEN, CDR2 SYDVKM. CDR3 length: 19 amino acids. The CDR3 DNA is TGTGCCAGCAGTTCTCGACTAGCGGGAGGGGGTGGCGCCTACAATGAGCAGTTCTTC. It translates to CASSSRLAGGGGAYNEQFF.

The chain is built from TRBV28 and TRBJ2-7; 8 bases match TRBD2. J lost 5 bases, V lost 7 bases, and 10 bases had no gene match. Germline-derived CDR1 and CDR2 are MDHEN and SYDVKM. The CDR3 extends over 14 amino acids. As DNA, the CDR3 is TGTGCCAGCACCCCCGGCGGGGGGCCCAACGAGCAGTACTTC. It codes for CASTPGGGPNEQYF.

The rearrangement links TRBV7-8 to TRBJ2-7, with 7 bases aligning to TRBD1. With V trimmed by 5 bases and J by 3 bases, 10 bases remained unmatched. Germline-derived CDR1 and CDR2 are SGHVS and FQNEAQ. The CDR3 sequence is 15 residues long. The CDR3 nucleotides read TGTGCCAGCAGCCTAGGTCGGGACAGCATCTACGAGCAGTACTTC. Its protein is CASSLGRDSIYEQYF.

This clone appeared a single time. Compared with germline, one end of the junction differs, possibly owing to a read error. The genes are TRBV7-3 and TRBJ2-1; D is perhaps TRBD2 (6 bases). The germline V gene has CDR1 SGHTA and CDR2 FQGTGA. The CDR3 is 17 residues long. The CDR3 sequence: CASSLTPSAFGYNEQFF. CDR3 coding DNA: TGTGCCAGCAGTTTAACCCCTAGCGCGTTTGGGTACAATGAGCAGTTCTTC.

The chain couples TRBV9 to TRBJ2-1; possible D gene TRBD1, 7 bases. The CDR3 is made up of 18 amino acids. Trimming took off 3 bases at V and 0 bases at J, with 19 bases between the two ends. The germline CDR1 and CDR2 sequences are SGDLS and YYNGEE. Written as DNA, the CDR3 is TGTGCCAGCAGCGCCCCCCAGGGGGGCACGATCTCCTACAATGAGCAGTTCTTC. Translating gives CASSAPQGGTISYNEQFF.

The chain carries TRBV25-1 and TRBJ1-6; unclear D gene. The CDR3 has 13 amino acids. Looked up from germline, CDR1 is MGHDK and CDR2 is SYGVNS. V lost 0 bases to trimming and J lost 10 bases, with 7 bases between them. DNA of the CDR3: TGTGCCAGCAGTGAATATGGGGAGTCACCCCTCCACTTT. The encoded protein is CASSEYGESPLHF.

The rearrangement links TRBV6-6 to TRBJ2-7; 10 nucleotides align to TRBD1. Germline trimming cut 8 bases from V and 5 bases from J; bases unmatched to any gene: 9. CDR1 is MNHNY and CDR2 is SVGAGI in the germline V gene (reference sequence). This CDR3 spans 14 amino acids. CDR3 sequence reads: CASQSPDRGDEQYF. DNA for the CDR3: TGTGCCAGCCAAAGCCCGGACAGGGGGGACGAGCAGTACTTC.

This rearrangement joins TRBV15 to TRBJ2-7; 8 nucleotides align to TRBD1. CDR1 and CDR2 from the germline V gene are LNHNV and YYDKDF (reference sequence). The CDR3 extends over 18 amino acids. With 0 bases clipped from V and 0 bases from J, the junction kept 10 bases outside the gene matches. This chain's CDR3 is CATSRDYYRGTGSYEQYF. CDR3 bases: TGTGCCACCAGCAGAGATTATTATCGTGGGACAGGCTCCTACGAGCAGTACTTC.

The CDR3 nucleotides are TGCGCCAGCAGCCAATTTCCGCCCAGGGCAGCCAACACCGGGGAGCTGTTTTTT. This encodes CASSQFPPRAANTGELFF. The chain couples TRBV4-3 to TRBJ2-2, with D perhaps TRBD1 (5 bases). V was trimmed by 2 bases and J by 2 bases, leaving 18 bases between them. CDR1 is LGHNA and CDR2 is YSLEER in the germline V gene. The CDR3 is 18 amino acids.

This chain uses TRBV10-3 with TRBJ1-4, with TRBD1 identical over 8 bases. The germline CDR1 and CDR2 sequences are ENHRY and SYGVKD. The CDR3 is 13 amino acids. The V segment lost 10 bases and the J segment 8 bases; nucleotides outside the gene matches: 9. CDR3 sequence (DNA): TGTGCCACCGGGGAACAGGGGGTCGAAAAACTGTTTTTT. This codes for CATGEQGVEKLFF.

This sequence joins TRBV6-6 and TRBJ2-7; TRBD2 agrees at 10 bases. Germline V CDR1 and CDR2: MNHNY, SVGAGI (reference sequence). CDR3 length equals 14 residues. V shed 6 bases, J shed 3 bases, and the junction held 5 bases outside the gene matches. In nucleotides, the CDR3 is TGTGCCAGCAGACCCAGCGGGAGGGGCTACGAGCAGTACTTC. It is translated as CASRPSGRGYEQYF.

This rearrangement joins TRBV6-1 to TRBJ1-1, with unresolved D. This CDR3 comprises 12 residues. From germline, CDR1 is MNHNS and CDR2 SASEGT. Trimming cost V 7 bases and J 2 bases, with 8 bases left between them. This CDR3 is CASNVVNTEAFF. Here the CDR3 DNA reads TGTGCCAGCAACGTAGTTAACACTGAAGCTTTCTTT.

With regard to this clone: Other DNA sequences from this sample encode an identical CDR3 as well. CDR3 DNA sequence: TGTGCCAGCAGTTTAGCGGGGAGTTCCTACAATGAGCAGTTCTTC. Its protein product is CASSLAGSSYNEQFF. The gene calls are TRBV28 and TRBJ2-1; a possible D gene is TRBD2 (6 bases). This CDR3 is 15 amino acids long. Trimming pared 2 bases from V and 1 base from J, leaving 9 bases between. Germline-derived CDR1 and CDR2 are MDHEN and SYDVKM. The variable domain in full, completed from reference TRBV28 and TRBJ2-1, reads DVKVTQSSRYLVKRTGEKVFLECVQDMDHENMFWYRQDPGLGLRLIYFSYDVKMKEKGDIPEGYSVSREKKERFSLILESASTNQTSMYLCASSLAGSSYNEQFFGPGTRLTVL.

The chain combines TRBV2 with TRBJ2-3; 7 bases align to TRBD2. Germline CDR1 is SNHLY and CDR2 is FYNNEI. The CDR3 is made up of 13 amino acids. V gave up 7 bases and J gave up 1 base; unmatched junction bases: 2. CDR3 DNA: TGTGCCAGCATGGCGGGAGGCACAGATACGCAGTATTTT. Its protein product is CASMAGGTDTQYF. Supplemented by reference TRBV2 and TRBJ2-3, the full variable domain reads EPEVTQTPSHQVTQMGQEVILRCVPISNHLYFYWYRQILGQKVEFLVSFYNNEISEKSEIFDDQFSVERPDGSNFTLKIRSTKLEDSAMYFCASMAGGTDTQYFGPGTRLTVL.

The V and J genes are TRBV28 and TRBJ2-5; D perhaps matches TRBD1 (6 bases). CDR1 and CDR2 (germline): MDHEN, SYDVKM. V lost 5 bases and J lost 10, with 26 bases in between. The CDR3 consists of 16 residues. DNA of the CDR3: TGTGCCAGCAGTCAACAACAGGGTAATAGCGTTAGGAGCCAGTACTTC. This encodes CASSQQQGNSVRSQYF. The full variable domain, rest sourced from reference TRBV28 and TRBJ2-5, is DVKVTQSSRYLVKRTGEKVFLECVQDMDHENMFWYRQDPGLGLRLIYFSYDVKMKEKGDIPEGYSVSREKKERFSLILESASTNQTSMYLCASSQQQGNSVRSQYFGPGTRLLVL.

CDR3 coding DNA: TGTGCTAGTGCCATAGAGATCCAAGAGACCCAGTACTTC. This encodes CASAIEIQETQYF. The V and J genes are TRBV12-5 and TRBJ2-5; the D is unclear. V lost 7 bases, J lost 1 base, and 10 bases lay in between. The CDR3 is made up of 13 amino acids. CDR1 LGHNT and CDR2 FRNRAP come from the germline V gene.

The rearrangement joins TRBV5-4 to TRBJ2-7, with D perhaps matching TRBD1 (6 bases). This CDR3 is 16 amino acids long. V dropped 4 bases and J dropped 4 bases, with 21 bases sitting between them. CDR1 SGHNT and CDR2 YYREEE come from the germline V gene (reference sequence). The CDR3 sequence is CASSVRGSGWQYEQYF. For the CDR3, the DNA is TGTGCCAGCAGCGTCAGGGGAAGCGGCTGGCAGTACGAGCAGTACTTC. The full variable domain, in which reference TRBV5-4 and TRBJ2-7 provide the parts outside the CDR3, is ETGVTQSPTHLIKTRGQQVTLRCSSQSGHNTVSWYQQALGQGPQFIFQYYREEENGRGNFPPRFSGLQFPNYSSELNVNALELDDSALYLCASSVRGSGWQYEQYFGPGTRLTVT.

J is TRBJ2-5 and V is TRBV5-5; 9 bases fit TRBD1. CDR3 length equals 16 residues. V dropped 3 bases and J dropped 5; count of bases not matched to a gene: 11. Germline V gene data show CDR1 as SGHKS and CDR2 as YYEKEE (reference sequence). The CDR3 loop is CASSSKTGGREETQYF. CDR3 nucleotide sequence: TGTGCCAGCAGCTCAAAGACAGGGGGGAGAGAGGAGACCCAGTACTTC.

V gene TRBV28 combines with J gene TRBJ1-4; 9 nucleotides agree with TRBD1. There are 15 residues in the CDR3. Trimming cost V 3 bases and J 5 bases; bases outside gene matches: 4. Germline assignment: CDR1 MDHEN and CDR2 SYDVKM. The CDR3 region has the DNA TGTGCCAGCAGTTTGACAGGGGGGCTGAATGAAAAACTGTTTTTT. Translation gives CASSLTGGLNEKLFF.